This TCR beta chain was profiled in a study of identical twins. Study-level points and caveats: Conclusions rested on cross-sectional statistics rather than following the same donors. For out-of-frame beta sequences, excess twin sharing was weaker.

There are many counts of this clonotype. Its target is unknown. A universal primer site came from template switching; cDNA carried unique molecular identifiers. Using its own MiXCR run on the 5' RACE reads, TCRdb lists one record per CDR3 protein. The sample lists about 100,000 distinct CDR3 sequences; 4.5% to 6.5% were seen once. The CDR3 is 11 amino acids. V lost 4 bases and J 5 bases, leaving 4 bases between the germline ends. The clonotype was recovered from a woman in her forties or fifties in good health. The J gene is TRBJ2-3, the V gene TRBV12-3 or TRBV12-4, with unresolved D. Sequenced input: memory T cells sorted from blood. The CDR3 coding sequence is TGTGCCAGCAGTTCTAGAGATACGCAGTATTTT. It encodes CASSSRDTQYF.